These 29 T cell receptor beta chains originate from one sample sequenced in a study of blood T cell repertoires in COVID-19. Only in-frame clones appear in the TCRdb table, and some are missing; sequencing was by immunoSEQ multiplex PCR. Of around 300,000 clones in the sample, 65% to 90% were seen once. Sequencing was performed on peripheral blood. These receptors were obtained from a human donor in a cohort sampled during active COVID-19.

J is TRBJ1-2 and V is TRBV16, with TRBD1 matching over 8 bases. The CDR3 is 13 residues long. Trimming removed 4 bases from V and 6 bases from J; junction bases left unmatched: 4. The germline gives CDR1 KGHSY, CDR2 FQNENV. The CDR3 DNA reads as TGTGCCAGCAGCCGCAACAGGGGGAATGGCTACACCTTC. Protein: CASSRNRGNGYTF.

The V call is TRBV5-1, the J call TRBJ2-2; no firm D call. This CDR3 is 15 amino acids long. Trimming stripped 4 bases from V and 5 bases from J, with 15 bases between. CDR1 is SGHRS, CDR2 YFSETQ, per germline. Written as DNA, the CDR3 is TGCGCCAGCAGCCCAGAACAAATGAGGACCGGGGAGCTGTTTTTT. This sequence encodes CASSPEQMRTGELFF.

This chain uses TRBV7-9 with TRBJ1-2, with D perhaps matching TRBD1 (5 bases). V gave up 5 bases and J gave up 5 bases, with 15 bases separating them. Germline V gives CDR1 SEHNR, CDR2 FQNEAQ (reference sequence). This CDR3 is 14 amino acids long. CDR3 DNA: TGTGCCAGCAGCACCGATGCAGGGAAGTATGGCTACACCTTC. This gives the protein CASSTDAGKYGYTF. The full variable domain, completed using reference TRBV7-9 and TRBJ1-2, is DTGVSQNPRHKITKRGQNVTFRCDPISEHNRLYWYRQTLGQGPEFLTYFQNEAQLEKSRLLSDRFSAERPKGSFSTLEIQRTEQGDSAMYLCASSTDAGKYGYTFGSGTRLTVV.

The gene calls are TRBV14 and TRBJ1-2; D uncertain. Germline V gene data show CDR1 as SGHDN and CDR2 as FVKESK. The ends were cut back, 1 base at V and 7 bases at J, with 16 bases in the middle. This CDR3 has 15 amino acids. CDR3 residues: CASSQVAKSPRGYTF. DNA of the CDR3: TGTGCCAGCAGCCAAGTGGCAAAATCTCCTCGTGGCTACACCTTC.

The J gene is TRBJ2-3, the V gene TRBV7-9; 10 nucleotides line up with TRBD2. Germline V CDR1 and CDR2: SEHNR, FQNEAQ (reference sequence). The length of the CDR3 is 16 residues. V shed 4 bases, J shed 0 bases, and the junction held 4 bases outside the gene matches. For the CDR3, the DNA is TGTGCCAGCAGCTCCAGCGGGAGGGTTAGCACAGATACGCAGTATTTT. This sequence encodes CASSSSGRVSTDTQYF.

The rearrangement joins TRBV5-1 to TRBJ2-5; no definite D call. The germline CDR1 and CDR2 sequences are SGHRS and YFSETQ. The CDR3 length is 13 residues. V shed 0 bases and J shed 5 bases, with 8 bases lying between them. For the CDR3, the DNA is TGCGCCAGCAGCTTGGGAGTTATGGAGACCCAGTACTTC. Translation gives CASSLGVMETQYF.

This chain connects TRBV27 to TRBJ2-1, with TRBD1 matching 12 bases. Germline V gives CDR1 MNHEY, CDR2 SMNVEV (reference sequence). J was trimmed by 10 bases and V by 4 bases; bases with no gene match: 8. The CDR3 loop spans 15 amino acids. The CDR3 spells CASSYLGQGAEEQFF. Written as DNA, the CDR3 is TGTGCCAGCAGTTACCTGGGACAGGGGGCAGAAGAGCAGTTCTTC.

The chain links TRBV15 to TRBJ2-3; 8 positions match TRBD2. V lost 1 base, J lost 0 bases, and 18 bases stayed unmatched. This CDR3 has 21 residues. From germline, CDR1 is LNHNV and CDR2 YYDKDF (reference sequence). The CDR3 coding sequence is TGTGCCACCAGCAGAGGCGGGGGGAGCGGGAGCGTGCGACGAAGCACAGATACGCAGTATTTT. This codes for CATSRGGGSGSVRRSTDTQYF.

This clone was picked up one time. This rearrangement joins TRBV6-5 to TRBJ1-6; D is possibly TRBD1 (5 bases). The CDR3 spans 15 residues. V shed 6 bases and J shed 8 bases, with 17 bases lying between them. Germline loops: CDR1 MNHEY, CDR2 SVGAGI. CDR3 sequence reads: CASSHLGPQHSPLHF. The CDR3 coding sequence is TGTGCCAGCAGCCACTTGGGGCCGCAACATTCACCCCTCCACTTT.

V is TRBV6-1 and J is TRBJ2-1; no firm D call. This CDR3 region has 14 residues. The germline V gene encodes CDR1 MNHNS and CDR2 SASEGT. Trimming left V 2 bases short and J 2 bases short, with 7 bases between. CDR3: CASSERGTYNEQFF. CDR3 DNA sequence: TGTGCCAGCAGTGAACGCGGTACCTACAATGAGCAGTTCTTC.

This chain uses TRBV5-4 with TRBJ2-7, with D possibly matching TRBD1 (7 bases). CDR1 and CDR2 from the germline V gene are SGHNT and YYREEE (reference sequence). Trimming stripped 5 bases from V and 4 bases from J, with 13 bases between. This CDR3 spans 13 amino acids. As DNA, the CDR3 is TGTGCCAGCAGTGCAGGGGGGATTTACGAGCAGTACTTC. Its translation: CASSAGGIYEQYF.

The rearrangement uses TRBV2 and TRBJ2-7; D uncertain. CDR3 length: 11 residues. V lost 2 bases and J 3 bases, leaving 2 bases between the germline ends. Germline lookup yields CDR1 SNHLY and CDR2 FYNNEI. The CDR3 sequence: CASSEYYEQYF. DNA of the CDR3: TGTGCCAGCAGTGAATACTACGAGCAGTACTTC.

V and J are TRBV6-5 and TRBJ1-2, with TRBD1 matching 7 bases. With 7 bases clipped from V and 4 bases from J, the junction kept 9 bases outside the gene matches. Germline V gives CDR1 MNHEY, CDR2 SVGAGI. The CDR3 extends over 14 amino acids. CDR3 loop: CASMRGRDSYGYTF. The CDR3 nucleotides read TGTGCCAGCATGAGGGGGCGGGATTCCTATGGCTACACCTTC.

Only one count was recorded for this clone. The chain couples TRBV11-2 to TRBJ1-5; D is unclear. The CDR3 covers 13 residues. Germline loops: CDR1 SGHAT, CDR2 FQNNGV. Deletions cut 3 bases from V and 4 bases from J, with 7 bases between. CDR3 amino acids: CASSLATNQPQHF. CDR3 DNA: TGTGCCAGCAGCTTGGCGACTAATCAGCCCCAGCATTTT.

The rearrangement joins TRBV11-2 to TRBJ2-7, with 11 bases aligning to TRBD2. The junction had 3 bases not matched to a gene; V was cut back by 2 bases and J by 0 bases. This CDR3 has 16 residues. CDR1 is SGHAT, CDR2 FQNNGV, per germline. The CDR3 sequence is CASSLYTSGSSYEQYF. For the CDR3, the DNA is TGTGCCAGCAGCTTATACACTAGCGGGAGCTCCTACGAGCAGTACTTC. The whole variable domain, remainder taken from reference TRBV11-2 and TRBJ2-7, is EAGVAQSPRYKIIEKRQSVAFWCNPISGHATLYWYQQILGQGPKLLIQFQNNGVVDDSQLPKDRFSAERLKGVDSTLKIQPAKLEDSAVYLCASSLYTSGSSYEQYFGPGTRLTVT.

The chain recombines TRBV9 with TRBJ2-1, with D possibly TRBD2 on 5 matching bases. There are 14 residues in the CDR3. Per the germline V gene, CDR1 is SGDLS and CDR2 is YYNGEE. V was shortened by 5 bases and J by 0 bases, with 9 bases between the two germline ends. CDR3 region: CASSRGSSYNEQFF. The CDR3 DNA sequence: TGTGCCAGCAGTCGAGGGAGCTCCTACAATGAGCAGTTCTTC.

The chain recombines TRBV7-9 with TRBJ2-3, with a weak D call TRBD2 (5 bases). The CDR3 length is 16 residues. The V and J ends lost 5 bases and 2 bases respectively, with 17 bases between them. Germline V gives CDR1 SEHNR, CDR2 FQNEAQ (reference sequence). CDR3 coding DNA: TGTGCCAGCAGCCCCCGGGAATTTACCGCCACAGATACGCAGTATTTT. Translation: CASSPREFTATDTQYF. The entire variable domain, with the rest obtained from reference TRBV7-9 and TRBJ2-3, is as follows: DTGVSQNPRHKITKRGQNVTFRCDPISEHNRLYWYRQTLGQGPEFLTYFQNEAQLEKSRLLSDRFSAERPKGSFSTLEIQRTEQGDSAMYLCASSPREFTATDTQYFGPGTRLTVL.

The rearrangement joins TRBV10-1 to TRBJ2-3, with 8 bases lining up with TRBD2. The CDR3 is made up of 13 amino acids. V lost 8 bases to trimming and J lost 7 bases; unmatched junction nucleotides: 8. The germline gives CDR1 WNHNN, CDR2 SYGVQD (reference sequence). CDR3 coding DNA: TGCGCCAGCGGGACTAGTCATGGTCATACGCAGTATTTT. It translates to CASGTSHGHTQYF.

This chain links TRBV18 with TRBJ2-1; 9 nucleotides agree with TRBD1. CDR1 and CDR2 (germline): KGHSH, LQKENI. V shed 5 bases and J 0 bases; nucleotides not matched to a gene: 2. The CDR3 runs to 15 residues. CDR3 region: CASSSGQGSYNEQFF. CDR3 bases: TGTGCCAGCTCATCGGGACAGGGCTCCTACAATGAGCAGTTCTTC.

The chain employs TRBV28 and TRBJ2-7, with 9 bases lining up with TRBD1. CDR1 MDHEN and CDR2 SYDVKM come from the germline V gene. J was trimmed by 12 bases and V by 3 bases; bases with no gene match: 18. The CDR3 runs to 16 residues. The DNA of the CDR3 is TGTGCCAGCAGTTTCATAACCGGGACAGGGCGAGAAAAGGCGTACTTC. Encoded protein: CASSFITGTGREKAYF.

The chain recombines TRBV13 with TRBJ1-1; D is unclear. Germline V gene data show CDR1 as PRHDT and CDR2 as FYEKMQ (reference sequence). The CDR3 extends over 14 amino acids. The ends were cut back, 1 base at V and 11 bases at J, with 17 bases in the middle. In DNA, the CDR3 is TGTGCCAGCAGCTTAGACGGTTCGCCCGGGTTGGCTTTCTTT. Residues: CASSLDGSPGLAFF.

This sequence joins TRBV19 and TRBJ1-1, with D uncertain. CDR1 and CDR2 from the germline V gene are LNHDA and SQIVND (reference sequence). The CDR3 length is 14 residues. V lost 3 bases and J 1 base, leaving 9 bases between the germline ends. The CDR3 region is CASSISGRNTEAFF. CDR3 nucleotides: TGTGCCAGTAGTATTTCTGGGAGGAACACTGAAGCTTTCTTT.

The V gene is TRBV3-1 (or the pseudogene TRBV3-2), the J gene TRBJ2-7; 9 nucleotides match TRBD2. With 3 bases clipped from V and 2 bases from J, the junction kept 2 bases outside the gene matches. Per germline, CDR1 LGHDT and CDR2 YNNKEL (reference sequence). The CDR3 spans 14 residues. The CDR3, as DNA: TGTGCCAGCAGCCATAGCGGGAGCCCCTACGAGCAGTACTTC. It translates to CASSHSGSPYEQYF.

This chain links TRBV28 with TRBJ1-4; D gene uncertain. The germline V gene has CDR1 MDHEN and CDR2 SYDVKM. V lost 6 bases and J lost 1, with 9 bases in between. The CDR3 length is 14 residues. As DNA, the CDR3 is TGTGCCAGCAGACGCAGCGGAACTAATGAAAAACTGTTTTTT. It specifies CASRRSGTNEKLFF.

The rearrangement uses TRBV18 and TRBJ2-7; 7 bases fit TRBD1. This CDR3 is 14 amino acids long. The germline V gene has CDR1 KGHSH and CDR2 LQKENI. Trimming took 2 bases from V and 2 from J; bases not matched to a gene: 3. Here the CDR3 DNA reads TGTGCCAGCTCACCAGGGACAGTCACCTACGAGCAGTACTTC. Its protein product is CASSPGTVTYEQYF. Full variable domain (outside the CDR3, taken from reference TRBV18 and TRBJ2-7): NAGVMQNPRHLVRRRGQEARLRCSPMKGHSHVYWYRQLPEEGLKFMVYLQKENIIDESGMPKERFSAEFPKEGPSILRIQQVVRGDSAAYFCASSPGTVTYEQYFGPGTRLTVT.

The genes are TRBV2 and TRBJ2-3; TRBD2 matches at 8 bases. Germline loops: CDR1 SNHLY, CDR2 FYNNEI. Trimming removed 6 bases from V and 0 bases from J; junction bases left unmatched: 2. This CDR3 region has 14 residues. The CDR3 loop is CASRASGSTDTQYF. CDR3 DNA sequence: TGTGCCAGCAGGGCTAGCGGGAGCACAGATACGCAGTATTTT.

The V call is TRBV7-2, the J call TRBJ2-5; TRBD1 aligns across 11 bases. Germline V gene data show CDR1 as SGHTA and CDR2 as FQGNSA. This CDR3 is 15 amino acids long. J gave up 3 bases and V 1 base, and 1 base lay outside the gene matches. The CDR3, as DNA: TGTGCCAGCAGCTTAGTGGGACAGGGGGAAGAGACCCAGTACTTC. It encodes CASSLVGQGEETQYF.

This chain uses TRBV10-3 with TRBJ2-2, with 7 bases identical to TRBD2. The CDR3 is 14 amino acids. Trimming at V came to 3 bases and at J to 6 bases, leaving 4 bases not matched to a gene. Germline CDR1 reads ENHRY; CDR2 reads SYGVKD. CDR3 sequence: CAISELAGAGELFF. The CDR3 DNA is TGTGCCATCAGTGAATTGGCGGGAGCCGGGGAGCTGTTTTTT.

CDR3 nucleotide sequence: TGTGCCATCAGTGATCCCCACAGGGGTCAAAACTCCGCGAACTATGGCTACACCTTC. It specifies CAISDPHRGQNSANYGYTF. The gene calls are TRBV10-3 and TRBJ1-2; TRBD1 agrees at 7 bases. This CDR3 comprises 19 residues. Germline V CDR1 and CDR2: ENHRY, SYGVKD. V trimming: 3 bases; J trimming: 2 bases; junction bases outside the gene matches: 18.